This TCR beta chain stems from a study of T cell changes during pregnancy in multiple sclerosis. The CDR3 consists of 13 residues. V lost 2 bases to trimming and J lost 4 bases, with 8 bases between them. Germline V gene lookup returns CDR1 KGHSH and CDR2 LQKENI. Generated by immunoSEQ multiplex PCR, the TCRdb table keeps only in-frame clones and is missing some. This table holds tens of thousands of clones, 94% found once. V gene TRBV18 combines with J gene TRBJ2-5; D might be TRBD2 (6 bases). The source material was peripheral blood, sampled in the third trimester of pregnancy. The clonotype originates from a female donor with multiple sclerosis, enrolled in a pregnancy study. The chain's CDR3 is CASSPGRRETQYF. DNA for the CDR3: TGTGCCAGCTCACCAGGGAGGAGAGAGACCCAGTACTTC.